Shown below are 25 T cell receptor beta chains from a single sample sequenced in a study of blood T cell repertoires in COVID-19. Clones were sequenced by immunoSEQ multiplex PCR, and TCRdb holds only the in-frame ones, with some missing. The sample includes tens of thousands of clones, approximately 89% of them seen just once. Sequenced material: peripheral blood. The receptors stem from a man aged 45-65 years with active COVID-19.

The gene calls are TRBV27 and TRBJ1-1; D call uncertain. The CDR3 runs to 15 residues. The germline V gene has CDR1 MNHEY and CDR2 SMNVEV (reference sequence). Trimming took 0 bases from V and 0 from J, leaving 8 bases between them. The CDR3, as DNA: TGTGCCAGCAGTTTATCGAGACACTTGAACACTGAAGCTTTCTTT. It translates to CASSLSRHLNTEAFF.

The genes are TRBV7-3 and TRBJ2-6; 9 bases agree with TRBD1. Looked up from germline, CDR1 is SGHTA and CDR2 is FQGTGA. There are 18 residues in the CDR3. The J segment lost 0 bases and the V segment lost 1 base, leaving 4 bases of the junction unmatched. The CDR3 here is CASSLRTGASSGANVLTF. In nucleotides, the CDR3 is TGTGCCAGCAGCTTAAGGACAGGGGCGAGCTCTGGGGCCAACGTCCTGACTTTC.

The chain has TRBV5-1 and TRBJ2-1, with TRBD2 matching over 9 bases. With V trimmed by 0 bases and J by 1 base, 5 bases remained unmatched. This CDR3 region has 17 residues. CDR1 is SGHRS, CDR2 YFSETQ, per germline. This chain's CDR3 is CASSLDGLALSYNEQFF. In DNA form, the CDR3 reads TGCGCCAGCAGCTTGGACGGACTAGCGTTGTCCTACAATGAGCAGTTCTTC.

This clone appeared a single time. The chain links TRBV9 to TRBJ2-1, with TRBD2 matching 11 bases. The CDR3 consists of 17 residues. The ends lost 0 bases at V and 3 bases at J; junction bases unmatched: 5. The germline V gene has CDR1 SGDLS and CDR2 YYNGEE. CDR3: CASSVEGSGRDYNEQFF. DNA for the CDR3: TGTGCCAGCAGCGTAGAGGGTAGCGGGAGGGACTACAATGAGCAGTTCTTC.

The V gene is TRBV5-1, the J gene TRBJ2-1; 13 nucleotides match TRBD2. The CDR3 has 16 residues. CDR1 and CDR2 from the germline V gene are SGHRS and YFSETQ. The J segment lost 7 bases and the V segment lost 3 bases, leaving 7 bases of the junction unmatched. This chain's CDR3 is CASSSRTSGRGNEQFF. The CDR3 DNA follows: TGCGCCAGCAGCTCGCGGACTAGCGGGAGAGGGAATGAGCAGTTCTTC.

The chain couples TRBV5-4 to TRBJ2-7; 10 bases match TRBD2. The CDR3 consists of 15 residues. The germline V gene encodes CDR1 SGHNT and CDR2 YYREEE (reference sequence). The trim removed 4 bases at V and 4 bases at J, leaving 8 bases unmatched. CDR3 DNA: TGTGCCAGCAGCACTAAGCGGGAGGGCGGGTACGAGCAGTACTTC. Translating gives CASSTKREGGYEQYF.

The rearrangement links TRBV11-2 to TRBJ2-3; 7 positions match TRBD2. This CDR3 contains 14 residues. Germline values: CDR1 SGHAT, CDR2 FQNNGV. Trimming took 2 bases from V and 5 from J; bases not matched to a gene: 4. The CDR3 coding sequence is TGTGCCAGCAGCTTACGGGGAGGGATAGATACGCAGTATTTT. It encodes CASSLRGGIDTQYF.

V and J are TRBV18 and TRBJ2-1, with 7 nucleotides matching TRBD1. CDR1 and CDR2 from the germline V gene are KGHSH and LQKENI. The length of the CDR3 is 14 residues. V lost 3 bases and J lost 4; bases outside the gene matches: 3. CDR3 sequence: CASSPGQLYNEQFF. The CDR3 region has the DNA TGTGCCAGCTCACCGGGACAGCTGTACAATGAGCAGTTCTTC.

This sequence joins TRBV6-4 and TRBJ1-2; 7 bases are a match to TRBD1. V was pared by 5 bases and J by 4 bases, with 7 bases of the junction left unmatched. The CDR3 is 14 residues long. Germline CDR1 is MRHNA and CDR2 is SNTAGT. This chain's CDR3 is CASSQTGDSYGYTF. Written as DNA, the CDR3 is TGTGCCAGCAGTCAAACAGGGGACTCCTATGGCTACACCTTC.

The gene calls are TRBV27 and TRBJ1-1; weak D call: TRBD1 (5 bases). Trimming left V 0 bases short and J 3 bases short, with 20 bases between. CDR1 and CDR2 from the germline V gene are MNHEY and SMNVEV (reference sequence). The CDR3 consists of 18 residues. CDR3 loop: CASSLSLFDKIGDTEAFF. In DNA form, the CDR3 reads TGTGCCAGCAGTTTATCCCTATTCGACAAAATAGGGGACACTGAAGCTTTCTTT.

The CDR3 loop reads CAWSVQGGPSSGNTIYF. In nucleotides, the CDR3 is TGTGCCTGGAGTGTACAAGGGGGTCCAAGCTCTGGAAACACCATATATTTT. The V gene is TRBV30, the J gene TRBJ1-3; D perhaps matches TRBD1 (6 bases). The length of the CDR3 is 17 residues. V was shortened by 0 bases and J by 0 bases, with 15 bases between the two germline ends. CDR1 and CDR2 from the germline V gene are GTSNPN and SVGIG (reference sequence).

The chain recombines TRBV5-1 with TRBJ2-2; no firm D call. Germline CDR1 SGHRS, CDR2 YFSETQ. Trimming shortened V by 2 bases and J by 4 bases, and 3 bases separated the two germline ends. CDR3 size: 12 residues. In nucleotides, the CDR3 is TGCGCCAGCAGCTTCTCCACCGGGGAGCTGTTTTTT. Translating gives CASSFSTGELFF.

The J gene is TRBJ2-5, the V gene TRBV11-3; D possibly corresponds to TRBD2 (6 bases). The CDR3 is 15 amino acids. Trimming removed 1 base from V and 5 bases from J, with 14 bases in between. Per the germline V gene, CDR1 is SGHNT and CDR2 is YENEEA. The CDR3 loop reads CASSLGRLGRETQYF. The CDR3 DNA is TGTGCCAGCAGCTTAGGAAGACTAGGTCGGGAGACCCAGTACTTC.

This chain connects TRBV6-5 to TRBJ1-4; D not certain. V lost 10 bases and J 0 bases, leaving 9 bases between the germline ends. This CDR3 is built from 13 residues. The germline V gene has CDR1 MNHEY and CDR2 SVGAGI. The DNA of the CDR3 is TGTGCCATCTCCGTTGCAACTAATGAAAAACTGTTTTTT. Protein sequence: CAISVATNEKLFF.

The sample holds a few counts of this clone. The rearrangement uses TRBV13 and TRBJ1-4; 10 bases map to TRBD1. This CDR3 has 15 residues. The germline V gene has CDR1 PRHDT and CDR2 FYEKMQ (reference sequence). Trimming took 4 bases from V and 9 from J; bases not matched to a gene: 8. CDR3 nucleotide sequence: TGTGCCAGCAGCTCAAAAGTGGGACAGGGGCAAAAACTGTTTTTT. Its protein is CASSSKVGQGQKLFF.

The DNA for the CDR3 is TGTGCCAGCAGTCCCAGGGACAGGGATGGTTCACCCCTCCACTTT. Amino acid sequence: CASSPRDRDGSPLHF. The gene calls are TRBV28 and TRBJ1-6, with 9 bases matching TRBD1. The CDR3 is 15 amino acids. Losses at the gene ends were 5 bases for V and 9 bases for J; bases not matched to a gene: 8. From germline, CDR1 is MDHEN and CDR2 SYDVKM.

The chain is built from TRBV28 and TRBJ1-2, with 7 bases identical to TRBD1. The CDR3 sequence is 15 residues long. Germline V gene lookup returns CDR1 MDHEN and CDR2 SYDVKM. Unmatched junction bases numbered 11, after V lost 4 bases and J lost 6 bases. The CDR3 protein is CASSSSLTGSDGYTF. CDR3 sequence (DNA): TGTGCCAGCAGTTCATCCTTGACAGGGAGCGATGGCTACACCTTC.

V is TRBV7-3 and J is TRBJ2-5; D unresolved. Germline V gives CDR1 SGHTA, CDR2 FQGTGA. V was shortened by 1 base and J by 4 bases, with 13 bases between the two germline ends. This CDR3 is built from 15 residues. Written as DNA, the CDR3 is TGTGCCAGCAGCTTAATCCTAGTGGCGGCAGAGACCCAGTACTTC. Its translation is CASSLILVAAETQYF.

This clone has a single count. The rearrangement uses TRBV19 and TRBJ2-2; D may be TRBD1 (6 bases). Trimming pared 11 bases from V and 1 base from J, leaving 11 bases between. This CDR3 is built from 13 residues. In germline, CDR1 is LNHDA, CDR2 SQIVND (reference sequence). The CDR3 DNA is TGTGCCGGGGACATGGGGAACACCGGGGAGCTGTTTTTT. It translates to CAGDMGNTGELFF. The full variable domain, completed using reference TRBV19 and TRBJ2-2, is DGGITQSPKYLFRKEGQNVTLSCEQNLNHDAMYWYRQDPGQGLRLIYYSQIVNDFQKGDIAEGYSVSREKKESFPLTVTSAQKNPTAFYLCAGDMGNTGELFFGEGSRLTVL.

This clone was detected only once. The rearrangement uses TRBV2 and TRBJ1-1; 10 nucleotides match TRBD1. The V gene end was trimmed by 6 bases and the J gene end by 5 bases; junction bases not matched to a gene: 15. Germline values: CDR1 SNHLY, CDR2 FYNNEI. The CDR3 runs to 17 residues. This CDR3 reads CASSGGPGQGIGTEAFF. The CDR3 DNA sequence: TGTGCCAGCAGCGGGGGTCCGGGACAGGGGATAGGGACTGAAGCTTTCTTT. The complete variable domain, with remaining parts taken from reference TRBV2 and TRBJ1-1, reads EPEVTQTPSHQVTQMGQEVILRCVPISNHLYFYWYRQILGQKVEFLVSFYNNEISEKSEIFDDQFSVERPDGSNFTLKIRSTKLEDSAMYFCASSGGPGQGIGTEAFFGQGTRLTVV.

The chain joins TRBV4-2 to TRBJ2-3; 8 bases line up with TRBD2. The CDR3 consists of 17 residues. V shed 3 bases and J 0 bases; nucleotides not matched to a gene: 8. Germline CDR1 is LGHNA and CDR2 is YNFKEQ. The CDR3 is CASSHPAASGSTDTQYF. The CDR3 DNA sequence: TGTGCCAGCAGCCACCCCGCGGCTAGCGGGAGCACAGATACGCAGTATTTT.

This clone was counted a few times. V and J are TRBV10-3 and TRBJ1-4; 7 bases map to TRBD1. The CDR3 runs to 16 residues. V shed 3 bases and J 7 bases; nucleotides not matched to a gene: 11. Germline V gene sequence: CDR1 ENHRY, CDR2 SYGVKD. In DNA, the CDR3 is TGTGCCATCAGTGACCTCGCGAGAGGGGGCGGTGAAAAACTGTTTTTT. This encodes CAISDLARGGGEKLFF.

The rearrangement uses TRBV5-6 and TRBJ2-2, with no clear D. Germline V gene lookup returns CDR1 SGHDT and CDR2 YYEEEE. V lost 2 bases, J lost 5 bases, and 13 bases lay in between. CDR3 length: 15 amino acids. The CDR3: CASSFGPSGTGELFF. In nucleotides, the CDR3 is TGTGCCAGCAGCTTTGGCCCGTCGGGTACCGGGGAGCTGTTTTTT.

The CDR3 DNA sequence: TGTGCCATCAGAAGCGGGGGAGGTCAGCCCCAGCATTTT. Amino acid sequence: CAIRSGGGQPQHF. The chain has TRBV10-3 and TRBJ1-5; D possibly corresponds to TRBD1 (5 bases). V was clipped by 6 bases and J by 6 bases, with 12 bases between them. Germline CDR1 and CDR2: ENHRY and SYGVKD. The CDR3 loop spans 13 amino acids.

The CDR3 DNA is TGTGCCAGCAGCTTGTTAGCGGGTAACAAACCAGATACGCAGTATTTT. Protein product: CASSLLAGNKPDTQYF. V gene TRBV11-2 combines with J gene TRBJ2-3, with TRBD2 matching over 7 bases. V was pared by 3 bases and J by 4 bases, with 10 bases of the junction left unmatched. The length of the CDR3 is 16 residues. Per germline, CDR1 SGHAT and CDR2 FQNNGV.